Below are 25 T cell receptor beta chains sequenced from a single sample in a study of blood T cells in healthy people across ages. Sample-barcoded 5' priming and a J-beta primer mix drove a second PCR of 7 to 11 cycles. From the 5' RACE reads, TCRdb called clonotypes with MiXCR, one entry per CDR3 protein. The sample records some 760,000 distinct CDR3 sequences, 25% being singletons. The data also belong to a second study, concerning T cells of mothers and their children.

Sequencing was performed on blood. The receptors were sampled from a boy between 10 and 17 years old in good health.

The rearrangement uses TRBV7-8 and TRBJ2-5; no reliable D call. The V and J ends lost 1 base and 2 bases respectively, with 8 bases between them. There are 14 residues in the CDR3. From germline, CDR1 is SGHVS and CDR2 FQNEAQ. The CDR3 DNA is TGTGCCAGCAGCTTAGATCTGAGTCAAGAGACCCAGTACTTC. Translated, it gives CASSLDLSQETQYF.

V gene TRBV6-2 or TRBV6-3 combines with J gene TRBJ2-7, with D perhaps being TRBD1 or TRBD2 (5 bases each). The CDR3 is 13 residues long. The V gene lost 5 bases and the J gene lost 3 bases, with 11 bases spanning the gap. Germline CDR1 MNHEY, CDR2 SVGEGT. The CDR3 DNA follows: TGTGCCAGCAGTCCCGGGGCATTCTACGAGCAGTACTTC. Encoded protein: CASSPGAFYEQYF.

This clonotype was seen more than once but under ten times. The chain's CDR3 is CSVAEIQETQYF. CDR3 bases: TGCAGCGTTGCCGAGATCCAAGAGACCCAGTACTTC. V and J are TRBV29-1 and TRBJ2-5; no clear D gene. V gave up 4 bases and J gave up 1 base, with 7 bases separating them. Germline loops: CDR1 SQVTM, CDR2 ANQGSEA. The CDR3 has 12 amino acids. Drawing the rest from reference TRBV29-1 and TRBJ2-5, the complete variable domain is SAVISQKPSRDICQRGTSLTIQCQVDSQVTMMFWYRQQPGQSLTLIATANQGSEATYESGFVIDKFPISRPNLTFSTLTVSNMSPEDSSIYLCSVAEIQETQYFGPGTRLLVL.

The gene calls are TRBV12-3 or TRBV12-4 and TRBJ1-5, with D hard to call. CDR3 length: 14 amino acids. V gave up 2 bases and J gave up 3 bases, with 8 bases separating them. The CDR3 spells CASSLSRDNQPQHF. The CDR3 nucleotides are TGTGCCAGCAGTTTAAGCCGAGACAATCAGCCCCAGCATTTT.

The V and J genes are TRBV4-2 and TRBJ2-7; 8 bases are a match to TRBD1. The CDR3 is 19 residues long. J lost 1 base, V lost 0 bases, and 14 bases had no gene match. Germline CDR1 is LGHNA and CDR2 is YNFKEQ. The CDR3 DNA follows: TGTGCCAGCAGCCAAGATCTGGGGGGACAGGAGGGTATTTCCTACGAGCAGTACTTC. It encodes CASSQDLGGQEGISYEQYF.

This clonotype showed up just a few times. The chain links TRBV28 to TRBJ2-7; the match to TRBD1 covers 8 bases. This CDR3 contains 15 residues. CDR1 and CDR2 from the germline V gene are MDHEN and SYDVKM. The V gene end was trimmed by 6 bases and the J gene end by 4 bases; junction bases not matched to a gene: 11. CDR3 in DNA: TGTGCCAGCAGACAAGAACAGGGGGTACATTACGAGCAGTACTTC. This encodes CASRQEQGVHYEQYF.

In DNA form, the CDR3 reads TGTGCCAGCAGCATTCAACCGAATTACAATGAGCAGTTCTTC. Its translation is CASSIQPNYNEQFF. The chain links TRBV7-3 to TRBJ2-1; D call uncertain. Germline V lookup: CDR1 SGHTA, CDR2 FQGTGA. This CDR3 is 14 amino acids long. V lost 5 bases to trimming and J lost 4 bases, with 12 bases between them.

The chain has TRBV6-1 and TRBJ1-1; no reliable D call. Germline-derived CDR1 and CDR2 are MNHNS and SASEGT. V lost 0 bases and J lost 6, with 11 bases in between. The CDR3 length is 14 residues. Written as DNA, the CDR3 is TGTGCCAGCAGTGAAGCGTCATCGGGGTCTGAAGCTTTCTTT. Amino acid sequence: CASSEASSGSEAFF.

The chain uses TRBV29-1 and TRBJ2-2; D is ambiguous. Germline loops: CDR1 SQVTM, CDR2 ANQGSEA. Trimming cost V 2 bases and J 7 bases, with 2 bases left between them. The CDR3 length is 10 residues. Here the CDR3 reads CSVEIGELFF. The CDR3 bases are TGCAGCGTTGAAATCGGGGAGCTGTTTTTT.

This clonotype was observed a handful of times. The J gene is TRBJ2-1, the V gene TRBV3-1; no clear D gene. This CDR3 is built from 14 residues. CDR1 and CDR2 from the germline V gene are LGHDT and YNNKEL (reference sequence). V lost 1 base and J 4 bases, leaving 8 bases between the germline ends. The CDR3 is CASSQGGAYNEQFF. CDR3 nucleotides: TGTGCCAGCAGCCAAGGAGGAGCTTACAATGAGCAGTTCTTC.

This clonotype was detected a few times. This chain joins TRBV10-3 and TRBJ2-2; no firm D call. V was cut by 4 bases and J by 3 bases, with 12 bases left in between. CDR3 length: 15 amino acids. CDR1 is ENHRY and CDR2 is SYGVKD in the germline V gene. CDR3 region: CAISVGEVDTGELFF. Here the CDR3 DNA reads TGTGCCATCAGTGTTGGTGAAGTAGACACCGGGGAGCTGTTTTTT.

The CDR3 reads CASSLEAGGTVGRIQYF. CDR3 sequence (DNA): TGTGCCAGCAGCTTAGAGGCGGGAGGGACTGTCGGGCGCATTCAGTACTTC. The chain is built from TRBV11-2 and TRBJ2-4, with 9 bases that match TRBD2. The CDR3 totals 17 residues. The V segment lost 0 bases and the J segment 9 bases; nucleotides outside the gene matches: 12. Germline CDR1 is SGHAT and CDR2 is FQNNGV.

The chain uses TRBV11-2 and TRBJ1-3; D perhaps matches TRBD1 (5 bases). Germline loops: CDR1 SGHAT, CDR2 FQNNGV. Between the trimmed V and J ends, which lost 9 bases and 4 bases, there was a span of 13 bases. The CDR3 extends over 13 amino acids. The CDR3 DNA reads TGTGCCAGTGAAAGTGGGGGAGGAAACACCATATATTTT. Translating gives CASESGGGNTIYF.

Written as DNA, the CDR3 is TGTGCCACCAGCAGAGAGGGACGGAGCTCCTACGAGCAGTACTTC. The encoded protein is CATSREGRSSYEQYF. The V call is TRBV15, the J call TRBJ2-7; D is perhaps TRBD1 or TRBD2 (5 bases each). The CDR3 is 15 amino acids. The ends were cut back, 0 bases at V and 0 bases at J, with 9 bases in the middle. Germline V CDR1 and CDR2: LNHNV, YYDKDF (reference sequence).

This clonotype was seen a handful of times. The V and J genes are TRBV11-2 and TRBJ2-7; 8 positions match TRBD1. The CDR3 is made up of 14 amino acids. The junction had 2 bases not matched to a gene; V was cut back by 1 base and J by 3 bases. Germline values: CDR1 SGHAT, CDR2 FQNNGV. This chain's CDR3 is CASSLAGQVYEQYF. CDR3 sequence (DNA): TGTGCCAGCAGCTTAGCGGGACAGGTCTACGAGCAGTACTTC.

Only a few counts were recorded for this clonotype. The chain has TRBV9 and TRBJ1-4; perhaps TRBD1 as D (5 bases). In germline, CDR1 is SGDLS, CDR2 YYNGEE. The CDR3 covers 14 residues. Trimming took 4 bases from V and 4 from J, leaving 11 bases between them. The CDR3 spells CASSPGPLNEKLFF. DNA for the CDR3: TGTGCCAGCAGCCCGGGACCGCTTAATGAAAAACTGTTTTTT.

This clonotype was seen more than once but under ten times. This chain uses TRBV25-1 with TRBJ1-4; tentative D call: TRBD1 (6 bases). The CDR3 runs to 14 residues. V lost 6 bases and J lost 8, with 16 bases in between. Germline CDR1 MGHDK, CDR2 SYGVNS. This CDR3 reads CASREGGVEEKLFF. For the CDR3, the DNA is TGTGCCAGCAGGGAGGGGGGGGTAGAGGAAAAACTGTTTTTT.

This clonotype came up a few times. This sequence joins TRBV18 and TRBJ1-1; D uncertain. V lost 5 bases and J 4 bases, leaving 20 bases between the germline ends. CDR1 KGHSH and CDR2 LQKENI come from the germline V gene. The CDR3 extends over 16 amino acids. Here the CDR3 reads CASSATPPGVGTEAFF. CDR3 nucleotides: TGTGCCAGCTCAGCAACTCCGCCCGGGGTCGGCACTGAAGCTTTCTTT.

The chain is built from TRBV10-1 and TRBJ2-7; no firm D call. Germline CDR1 is WNHNN and CDR2 is SYGVQD (reference sequence). V lost 2 bases and J lost 4, with 6 bases in between. The CDR3 covers 12 residues. CDR3 sequence reads: CASSEDAYEQYF. The CDR3 DNA reads as TGCGCCAGCAGTGAGGACGCTTACGAGCAGTACTTC.

Only a few counts were recorded for this clonotype. CDR3 region: CASSLTPDGEAFF. The CDR3 DNA reads TGTGCCAGCAGCCTTACCCCCGACGGTGAAGCTTTCTTT. V gene TRBV7-9 combines with J gene TRBJ1-1, with D unclear. This CDR3 contains 13 residues. Trimming pared 5 bases from V and 7 bases from J, leaving 14 bases between. Germline V gene data show CDR1 as SEHNR and CDR2 as FQNEAQ (reference sequence).

V and J are TRBV6-5 and TRBJ1-3; D gene uncertain. CDR3 length equals 12 residues. V lost 6 bases to trimming and J lost 9 bases, with 12 bases between them. The germline V gene has CDR1 MNHEY and CDR2 SVGAGI. CDR3 in amino acids: CASSNPGSTIYF. CDR3 DNA sequence: TGTGCCAGCAGCAACCCTGGGAGCACCATATATTTT.

The V and J genes are TRBV6-2 or TRBV6-3 and TRBJ1-1; TRBD1 is a possible D gene (5 bases). V was clipped by 2 bases and J by 11 bases, with 9 bases between them. CDR1 is MNHEY, CDR2 SVGEGT, per germline. This CDR3 contains 11 residues. The CDR3 reads CASSYGRAAFF. DNA for the CDR3: TGTGCCAGCAGTTACGGCAGGGCGGCTTTCTTT.

The chain employs TRBV29-1 and TRBJ2-4; 10 bases match TRBD1. The CDR3 has 17 amino acids. Germline-derived CDR1 and CDR2 are SQVTM and ANQGSEA. V lost 4 bases to trimming and J lost 3 bases; unmatched junction nucleotides: 12. The CDR3 sequence is CSVGSRGTGVNKNIQYF. Written as DNA, the CDR3 is TGCAGCGTTGGAAGTCGTGGGACAGGGGTAAACAAAAACATTCAGTACTTC.

This clonotype was found a few times. The junction and the germline gene differ at one end; a read error may be behind it. The genes are TRBV7-7 and TRBJ2-5; 7 bases match TRBD1. This CDR3 comprises 14 residues. Germline CDR1 SSHAT, CDR2 FNYEAQ (reference sequence). CDR3 sequence (DNA): TGTGCTAGCAGCTTAGAGGGGGCGTGGGAGACCCAGTACTTC. Translated, it gives CASSLEGAWETQYF.

This clonotype appeared a few times. The V and J genes are TRBV2 and TRBJ2-1; D gene ambiguous. The CDR3 covers 15 residues. V was trimmed by 4 bases and J by 0 bases, leaving 10 bases between them. The germline V gene has CDR1 SNHLY and CDR2 FYNNEI. CDR3 coding DNA: TGTGCCAGCAGTGCCGACCCGAGCTCCTACAATGAGCAGTTCTTC. Residues: CASSADPSSYNEQFF. The full variable domain, rest sourced from reference TRBV2 and TRBJ2-1, is EPEVTQTPSHQVTQMGQEVILRCVPISNHLYFYWYRQILGQKVEFLVSFYNNEISEKSEIFDDQFSVERPDGSNFTLKIRSTKLEDSAMYFCASSADPSSYNEQFFGPGTRLTVL.